This T cell receptor beta chain was retrieved from a study of blood T cell repertoires in COVID-19. The ends were cut back, 5 bases at V and 5 bases at J, with 14 bases in the middle. CDR1 SEHNR and CDR2 FQNEAQ come from the germline V gene (reference sequence). The CDR3 is made up of 14 amino acids. Original processing methods: Reference gene primer amplification gave estimated nucleated cell counts. Measured with immunoSEQ multiplex PCR; TCRdb has only the in-frame clones, and not every one. V, J and clone size reflect that table, while D and trimming were determined from the DNA. The top ten clones hold 2% to 2.5% of a sample with 200,000 to 250,000 clones, roughly 89% of them seen once.

This sequence was found in a man aged 25-40 years who had recovered from COVID-19. The sequenced sample consisted of peripheral blood. The genes are TRBV7-9 and TRBJ2-3; D unresolved. CDR3 DNA: TGTGCCAGCAGCCCCGATTACTACGGAGATACGCAGTATTTT. Amino acid sequence: CASSPDYYGDTQYF. Based on the CDR3 plus reference TRBV7-9 and TRBJ2-3, the full variable domain is DTGVSQNPRHKITKRGQNVTFRCDPISEHNRLYWYRQTLGQGPEFLTYFQNEAQLEKSRLLSDRFSAERPKGSFSTLEIQRTEQGDSAMYLCASSPDYYGDTQYFGPGTRLTVL.